One sample yielded the 26 T cell receptor beta chains listed below, sequenced in a study of T cells after yellow fever vaccination. TCRdb processed the 5' RACE reads anew with MiXCR; each CDR3 protein has one entry. This table has about 250,000 distinct CDR3 sequences, more than 3.5% appearing once. This sample comprised PBMCs, obtained 15 days after the yellow fever booster vaccination. Receptors originate from a man between 18 and 29 years old who received the YFV17D yellow fever vaccine.

Here the CDR3 DNA reads TGTGCCAGTTCCTATCAGGGGGCTTCGAACACTGAAGCTTTCTTT. Translating gives CASSYQGASNTEAFF. The J gene is TRBJ1-1, the V gene TRBV18; 8 positions agree with TRBD1. From germline, CDR1 is KGHSH and CDR2 LQKENI. The CDR3 covers 15 residues. The V gene end was trimmed by 9 bases and the J gene end by 1 base; junction bases not matched to a gene: 10.

The table lists this clonotype with many counts. The chain has TRBV24-1 and TRBJ1-1; weak D call: TRBD1 (5 bases). Germline CDR1 KGHDR, CDR2 SFDVKD. V was shortened by 6 bases and J by 1 base, with 8 bases between the two germline ends. The CDR3 has 13 residues. This CDR3 reads CATSSGQNTEAFF. CDR3 nucleotide sequence: TGTGCCACCAGTAGCGGACAGAACACTGAAGCTTTCTTT.

This clonotype has at least ten counts. J is TRBJ1-2 and V is TRBV6-1; D is perhaps TRBD1 (6 bases). Trimming removed 6 bases at V and 8 bases at J, with 13 bases between. The CDR3 covers 12 residues. Germline CDR1 and CDR2: MNHNS and SASEGT. The CDR3 is CASRSQGRGYTF. Here the CDR3 DNA reads TGTGCCAGCAGATCACAGGGACGCGGCTACACCTTC.

In its sample, this clonotype was seen many times. The chain combines TRBV6-5 with TRBJ2-7, with D possibly matching TRBD2 (5 bases). V was pared by 6 bases and J by 4 bases, with 19 bases between. The germline V gene has CDR1 MNHEY and CDR2 SVGAGI. The CDR3 loop spans 15 amino acids. In nucleotides, the CDR3 is TGTGCCAGCAGCACCTTAGCGATTCGTCGGTACGAGCAGTACTTC. This codes for CASSTLAIRRYEQYF.

This clonotype was counted ten times or more. The DNA of the CDR3 is TGCGCCAGCAGCCACTGGACCCGTAGCACAGATACGCAGTATTTT. This sequence encodes CASSHWTRSTDTQYF. The chain recombines TRBV4-1 with TRBJ2-3; D gene uncertain. The V and J ends lost 3 bases and 0 bases respectively, with 10 bases between them. Germline loops: CDR1 MGHRA, CDR2 YSYEKL. This CDR3 has 15 amino acids.

This clonotype occurred many times. V gene TRBV3-2 combines with J gene TRBJ2-7; the table's TRBD2 call for D was not verified on the DNA. TRBV3-2 is a pseudogene. This CDR3 comprises 15 residues. CDR3: CASSHLPSDSYEQYF. For the CDR3, the DNA is TGTGCCAGCAGCCATCTCCCATCTGACTCCTACGAGCAGTACTTC.

This clonotype was detected ten times or more. The chain combines TRBV7-9 with TRBJ1-1, with 9 positions matching TRBD1. This CDR3 is built from 15 residues. The V gene end was trimmed by 3 bases and the J gene end by 2 bases; junction bases not matched to a gene: 4. The V gene's germline CDR1 is SEHNR and CDR2 FQNEAQ (reference sequence). This CDR3 is CASSLGQGINTEAFF. The CDR3 DNA reads as TGTGCCAGCAGCTTGGGACAGGGAATTAACACTGAAGCTTTCTTT.

At least ten counts were recorded for this clonotype. CDR3 amino acids: CASSVTEGREQYV. The CDR3, as DNA: TGTGCCAGCAGCGTCACAGAAGGTCGCGAGCAGTACGTC. This chain uses TRBV7-2 with TRBJ2-7; no definite D call. The ends were cut back, 5 bases at V and 6 bases at J, with 14 bases in the middle. Germline-derived CDR1 and CDR2 are SGHTA and FQGNSA. CDR3 length equals 13 residues.

The V gene is TRBV19, the J gene TRBJ1-1; maybe TRBD1 (5 bases). Trimming pared 5 bases from V and 7 bases from J, leaving 14 bases between. The CDR3 is 13 residues long. The germline V gene encodes CDR1 LNHDA and CDR2 SQIVND (reference sequence). CDR3 coding DNA: TGTGCCAGTAGTTCGGACATCTGGAGTGAAGCTTTCTTT. Residues: CASSSDIWSEAFF.

This clonotype was counted many times. The CDR3 nucleotides are TGTGCCAGCAGAGATCGAGACAGGAGTGAAAAACTGTTTTTT. Translation gives CASRDRDRSEKLFF. V is TRBV2 and J is TRBJ1-4; a weak D match, TRBD1 (6 bases). Germline V lookup: CDR1 SNHLY, CDR2 FYNNEI. V shed 6 bases and J shed 7 bases, with 15 bases lying between them. The length of the CDR3 is 14 residues.

There are many counts of this clonotype. V gene TRBV5-1 combines with J gene TRBJ2-2; D not resolved. V was trimmed by 4 bases and J by 1 base, leaving 8 bases between them. The CDR3 is 14 amino acids. Germline CDR1 is SGHRS and CDR2 is YFSETQ. DNA for the CDR3: TGCGCCAGCAGCGTCGCTAAGAACACCGGGGAGCTGTTTTTT. It specifies CASSVAKNTGELFF.

In its sample, this clonotype was seen many times. The chain combines TRBV6-2 or TRBV6-3 with TRBJ2-7, with 8 nucleotides matching TRBD1. The CDR3 extends over 15 amino acids. Germline V gene data show CDR1 as MNHEY and CDR2 as SVGEGT. J was trimmed by 4 bases and V by 4 bases; bases with no gene match: 9. CDR3: CASSFRRDRGYEQYV. CDR3 sequence (DNA): TGTGCCAGCAGTTTCCGTCGAGACAGGGGATACGAGCAGTACGTC.

This clonotype was observed at least ten times. V gene TRBV9 combines with J gene TRBJ2-1; no reliable D call. The CDR3 length is 13 residues. V was pared by 4 bases and J by 9 bases, with 14 bases between. The germline V gene has CDR1 SGDLS and CDR2 YYNGEE. The DNA of the CDR3 is TGTGCCAGCAGCCCCCGTTCCTCAGCTGAGCAGTTCTTC. Encoded protein: CASSPRSSAEQFF.

This clonotype was recorded at least ten times. This chain joins TRBV12-3 or TRBV12-4 and TRBJ2-5; D remains unclear. With 2 bases removed from V and 2 bases from J, the gap between germline ends came to 9 bases. The CDR3 length is 14 residues. CDR3 nucleotides: TGTGCCAGCAGTTTACTTTCCAGACAAGAGACCCAGTACTTC. Translation gives CASSLLSRQETQYF.

This clonotype came up many times. The chain couples TRBV30 to TRBJ2-3, with a possible D match to TRBD2 (5 bases). V was pared by 0 bases and J by 6 bases, with 10 bases between. Germline CDR1 and CDR2: GTSNPN and SVGIG (reference sequence). This CDR3 region has 13 residues. The CDR3, as DNA: TGTGCCTGGAGTGTCCAGGACTTGGATACGCAGTATTTT. Its protein is CAWSVQDLDTQYF.

The genes are TRBV5-6 and TRBJ1-1; D remains unclear. This CDR3 comprises 15 residues. The germline gives CDR1 SGHDT, CDR2 YYEEEE. The V and J ends lost 2 bases and 5 bases respectively, with 16 bases between them. The CDR3 nucleotides are TGTGCCAGCAGCTTCGTTCGTGGCGTCGTAACTGAAGCTTTCTTT. Its protein is CASSFVRGVVTEAFF.

At least ten counts were recorded for this clonotype. The gene calls are TRBV10-3 and TRBJ2-5, with a possible D match to TRBD1 (6 bases). This CDR3 has 13 amino acids. CDR1 is ENHRY and CDR2 is SYGVKD in the germline V gene. The V and J ends lost 4 bases and 2 bases respectively, with 8 bases between them. The CDR3 loop is CAISGTEQETQYF. The CDR3 region has the DNA TGTGCCATCAGTGGGACAGAACAAGAGACCCAGTACTTC.

There are many counts of this clonotype. J is TRBJ1-2 and V is TRBV18; 7 positions agree with TRBD1. The CDR3 sequence is 14 residues long. After removal of 3 bases from V and 2 bases from J, the junction contained 3 bases not matched to a gene. Looked up from germline, CDR1 is KGHSH and CDR2 is LQKENI. The CDR3 DNA follows: TGTGCCAGCTCACCCGCACAGGGGAACTATGGCTACACCTTC. Amino acids: CASSPAQGNYGYTF.

This clonotype appeared many times. The CDR3 loop is CASSHPPRRDRENYGYTF. CDR3 DNA sequence: TGTGCCAGCAGCCACCCACCTCGGCGGGACAGGGAGAACTATGGCTACACCTTC. The genes are TRBV7-9 and TRBJ1-2; 9 bases match TRBD1. V was clipped by 5 bases and J by 2 bases; unmatched bases: 15. Germline CDR1 SEHNR, CDR2 FQNEAQ (reference sequence). The CDR3 is 18 amino acids. The full variable domain, in which reference TRBV7-9 and TRBJ1-2 provide the parts outside the CDR3, is DTGVSQNPRHKITKRGQNVTFRCDPISEHNRLYWYRQTLGQGPEFLTYFQNEAQLEKSRLLSDRFSAERPKGSFSTLEIQRTEQGDSAMYLCASSHPPRRDRENYGYTFGSGTRLTVV.

This clonotype was observed many times. V gene TRBV5-1 combines with J gene TRBJ2-2; D call uncertain. The V gene lost 2 bases and the J gene lost 5 bases, with 13 bases spanning the gap. This CDR3 spans 15 amino acids. Per the germline V gene, CDR1 is SGHRS and CDR2 is YFSETQ. CDR3: CASSLINLGTGELFF. The CDR3 DNA reads as TGCGCCAGCAGCTTAATCAACCTTGGGACCGGGGAGCTGTTTTTT.

This clonotype was seen ten or more times. The chain couples TRBV12-3 or TRBV12-4 to TRBJ2-3; D is perhaps TRBD1 or TRBD2 (6 bases each). This CDR3 has 15 residues. The V and J ends lost 7 bases and 1 base respectively, with 15 bases between them. The CDR3 loop reads CASTSLGGRTDTQYF. The CDR3 DNA reads TGTGCCAGCACCTCCCTGGGGGGCCGCACAGATACGCAGTATTTT.

The J gene is TRBJ1-1, the V gene TRBV5-6; D is ambiguous. Germline loops: CDR1 SGHDT, CDR2 YYEEEE. The V and J ends lost 3 bases and 9 bases respectively, with 12 bases between them. The CDR3 runs to 12 residues. CDR3 region: CASSSNPGKAFF. CDR3 coding DNA: TGTGCCAGCAGCTCTAATCCCGGGAAAGCTTTCTTT.

This clonotype has at least ten counts. The rearrangement uses TRBV7-3 and TRBJ2-3; unclear D gene. V lost 0 bases and J 6 bases, leaving 7 bases between the germline ends. CDR1 and CDR2 (germline): SGHTA, FQGTGA. The CDR3 has 13 amino acids. The CDR3 region has the DNA TGTGCCAGCAGCTTAACCTTGAGGGATACGCAGTATTTT. As protein: CASSLTLRDTQYF. Full variable domain (remainder filled in from reference TRBV7-3 and TRBJ2-3): GAGVSQTPSNKVTEKGKYVELRCDPISGHTALYWYRQSLGQGPEFLIYFQGTGAADDSGLPNDRFFAVRPEGSVSTLKIQRTERGDSAVYLCASSLTLRDTQYFGPGTRLTVL.

This clonotype appeared many times. The rearrangement uses TRBV7-2 and TRBJ1-1, with 8 bases identical to TRBD1. Trimming cost V 5 bases and J 1 base; bases outside gene matches: 6. This CDR3 is 15 amino acids long. Germline assignment: CDR1 SGHTA and CDR2 FQGNSA. The CDR3 region has the DNA TGTGCCAGCAGCCTACGGACAGGGACGAACACTGAAGCTTTCTTT. Translation: CASSLRTGTNTEAFF.

This clonotype showed up many times. V and J are TRBV5-1 and TRBJ2-7; D is unresolved. Trimming shortened V by 6 bases and J by 5 bases, and 21 bases separated the two germline ends. The CDR3 is 15 residues long. Per germline, CDR1 SGHRS and CDR2 YFSETQ. The CDR3 sequence: CASTPLGSLLDEQYF. For the CDR3, the DNA is TGCGCCAGCACCCCCCTGGGCAGCTTATTAGACGAGCAGTACTTC.

This clonotype was counted only a few times. V gene TRBV5-8 combines with J gene TRBJ2-5; 12 positions match TRBD1. Trimming cost V 1 base and J 4 bases; bases outside gene matches: 17. This CDR3 contains 20 residues. CDR1 and CDR2 (germline): SGHTS, YDEGEE. This chain's CDR3 is CASSLFPPPPGQGARETQYF. CDR3 in DNA: TGTGCCAGCAGCTTGTTTCCCCCCCCCCCGGGACAGGGGGCCAGAGAGACCCAGTACTTC.